The 22 T cell receptor beta chains reported below all come from one sample, sequenced in a study of long-term antiretroviral therapy in people with HIV. Investigators performed immunoSEQ version v3.0 at survey level. Sequenced by immunoSEQ multiplex PCR; TCRdb stores in-frame clones only, minus some. This sample has around 20,000 clones, with 60% to 85% found just once. Sequences were derived from unsorted PBMCs, sampled at the start of antiretroviral therapy, before treatment. The source of these receptors is a man younger than 30 with HIV.

The chain has TRBV7-2 and TRBJ2-7, with D perhaps TRBD2 (6 bases). The CDR3 runs to 15 residues. Trimming removed 1 base at V and 3 bases at J, with 13 bases between. Germline V gene data show CDR1 as SGHTA and CDR2 as FQGNSA. Written as DNA, the CDR3 is TGTGCCAGCAGCTTAGGGTGGGGTAGCGGCTACGAGCAGTACTTC. Translated: CASSLGWGSGYEQYF. Supplemented by reference TRBV7-2 and TRBJ2-7, the full variable domain reads GAGVSQSPSNKVTEKGKDVELRCDPISGHTALYWYRQSLGQGLEFLIYFQGNSAPDKSGLPSDRFSAERTGGSVSTLTIQRTQQEDSAVYLCASSLGWGSGYEQYFGPGTRLTVT.

The V and J genes are TRBV6-5 and TRBJ2-7; the D gene is possibly TRBD1 (6 bases). In germline, CDR1 is MNHEY, CDR2 SVGAGI. The V end lost 1 base, the J end lost 3 bases, and 16 bases lay between the germline ends. This CDR3 has 16 amino acids. DNA of the CDR3: TGTGCCAGCAGTTACTACGGGCAGGGGAGAGGCTACGAGCAGTACTTC. Protein product: CASSYYGQGRGYEQYF.

The sample holds one count of this clone. The chain has TRBV7-9 and TRBJ2-7; 8 positions match TRBD2. From germline, CDR1 is SEHNR and CDR2 FQNEAQ (reference sequence). This CDR3 has 17 amino acids. The J segment lost 1 base and the V segment lost 3 bases, leaving 11 bases of the junction unmatched. The CDR3 sequence: CASSFGAGVFVSYEQYF. CDR3 in DNA: TGTGCCAGCAGCTTTGGAGCGGGAGTATTTGTGTCCTACGAGCAGTACTTC.

The chain couples TRBV29-1 to TRBJ2-7; 7 bases are a match to TRBD2. V trimming: 3 bases; J trimming: 7 bases; junction bases outside the gene matches: 3. Germline CDR1 reads SQVTM; CDR2 reads ANQGSEA. The CDR3 has 11 residues. In nucleotides, the CDR3 is TGCAGCGTTGAGGCCGGGGGGGAGCAGTACTTC. This translates into CSVEAGGEQYF.

The V gene is TRBV6-1, the J gene TRBJ2-1; TRBD2 matches 9 bases. V was clipped by 6 bases and J by 4 bases; unmatched bases: 7. The CDR3 totals 15 residues. Germline V gene sequence: CDR1 MNHNS, CDR2 SASEGT. CDR3 sequence reads: CASSQTSGGYNEQFF. The DNA for the CDR3 is TGTGCCAGCAGCCAGACTAGCGGTGGATACAATGAGCAGTTCTTC.

This rearrangement joins TRBV7-2 to TRBJ2-3; no definite D call. With 2 bases removed from V and 14 bases from J, the gap between germline ends came to 14 bases. The CDR3 runs to 12 residues. CDR1 and CDR2 from the germline V gene are SGHTA and FQGNSA. The CDR3 sequence: CASSLMKGSAYF. The DNA of the CDR3 is TGTGCCAGCAGCTTAATGAAGGGTTCGGCGTATTTT. Variable domain in full (rest from reference TRBV7-2 and TRBJ2-3): GAGVSQSPSNKVTEKGKDVELRCDPISGHTALYWYRQSLGQGLEFLIYFQGNSAPDKSGLPSDRFSAERTGGSVSTLTIQRTQQEDSAVYLCASSLMKGSAYFGPGTRLTVL.

This chain connects TRBV14 to TRBJ2-1; TRBD2 aligns across 9 bases. The ends lost 4 bases at V and 4 bases at J; junction bases unmatched: 5. This CDR3 contains 15 residues. The germline gives CDR1 SGHDN, CDR2 FVKESK. The CDR3 region has the DNA TGTGCCAGCAGCCCAGCGGGAGGTCCTTACAATGAGCAGTTCTTC. Protein: CASSPAGGPYNEQFF.

This rearrangement joins TRBV6-1 to TRBJ1-4, with D unresolved. The V end was cut by 0 bases, the J end by 0 bases, with 5 bases between. The CDR3 totals 15 residues. Germline values: CDR1 MNHNS, CDR2 SASEGT. The CDR3: CASSEAPATNEKLFF. The CDR3 nucleotides read TGTGCCAGCAGTGAAGCGCCAGCAACTAATGAAAAACTGTTTTTT.

This chain links TRBV6-6 with TRBJ1-3; no clear D gene. V lost 5 bases and J 0 bases, leaving 11 bases between the germline ends. Germline V gene lookup returns CDR1 MNHNY and CDR2 SVGAGI (reference sequence). This CDR3 is built from 15 residues. The CDR3 bases are TGTGCCAGCAGTAGGCAGCAAAACTCTGGAAACACCATATATTTT. As protein: CASSRQQNSGNTIYF.

The rearrangement uses TRBV7-9 and TRBJ1-1, with D perhaps matching TRBD1 (6 bases). Germline CDR1 SEHNR, CDR2 FQNEAQ (reference sequence). V was clipped by 5 bases and J by 5 bases, with 15 bases between them. The CDR3 extends over 14 amino acids. This chain's CDR3 is CASSPTGARTEAFF. The CDR3 nucleotides are TGTGCCAGCAGCCCAACGGGGGCGCGAACTGAAGCTTTCTTT. Using reference TRBV7-9 and TRBJ1-1 for the parts outside the CDR3, the full variable domain is DTGVSQNPRHKITKRGQNVTFRCDPISEHNRLYWYRQTLGQGPEFLTYFQNEAQLEKSRLLSDRFSAERPKGSFSTLEIQRTEQGDSAMYLCASSPTGARTEAFFGQGTRLTVV.

The chain recombines TRBV10-2 with TRBJ2-1; the D gene is possibly TRBD2 (6 bases). The CDR3 totals 15 residues. V lost 8 bases and J lost 5, with 19 bases in between. The germline V gene has CDR1 WSHSY and CDR2 SAAADI. CDR3 bases: TGCGCCAGCTTTTACGGCGGGACGTCACACAATGAGCAGTTCTTC. This codes for CASFYGGTSHNEQFF.

This clone appeared a single time. This chain uses TRBV14 with TRBJ2-3, with 8 positions matching TRBD1. The junction had 11 bases not matched to a gene; V was cut back by 4 bases and J by 5 bases. This CDR3 is built from 16 residues. In germline, CDR1 is SGHDN, CDR2 FVKESK. This CDR3 is CASSPWRTGLLDTQYF. Written as DNA, the CDR3 is TGTGCCAGCAGCCCCTGGAGGACAGGGTTGTTAGATACGCAGTATTTT.

This clone was observed a handful of times. DNA of the CDR3: TGTGCCAGCAGCGGTGAGTTAGCGGGAGACCACGCGAACACCGGGGAGCTGTTTTTT. This gives the protein CASSGELAGDHANTGELFF. V and J are TRBV5-6 and TRBJ2-2, with TRBD2 identical over 9 bases. Germline V gene data show CDR1 as SGHDT and CDR2 as YYEEEE. J gave up 0 bases and V 4 bases, and 13 bases lay outside the gene matches. There are 19 residues in the CDR3.

The chain carries TRBV7-8 and TRBJ1-2; the match to TRBD1 covers 7 bases. CDR3 size: 15 residues. The V gene's germline CDR1 is SGHVS and CDR2 FQNEAQ. The trim removed 2 bases at V and 5 bases at J, leaving 8 bases unmatched. The CDR3, as DNA: TGTGCCAGCAGCTTAAAGCCACAGGGGAGGTATGGCTACACCTTC. Translated, it gives CASSLKPQGRYGYTF.

The genes are TRBV5-1 and TRBJ2-1; 10 bases are shared with TRBD2. This CDR3 has 16 amino acids. Looked up from germline, CDR1 is SGHRS and CDR2 is YFSETQ. V gave up 2 bases and J gave up 4 bases; unmatched junction bases: 6. This chain's CDR3 is CASSLPTSGAYNEQFF. The CDR3 DNA follows: TGCGCCAGCAGCTTACCAACTAGCGGGGCTTACAATGAGCAGTTCTTC.

J is TRBJ2-2 and V is TRBV28; 10 bases fit TRBD1. The CDR3 consists of 16 residues. Looked up from germline, CDR1 is MDHEN and CDR2 is SYDVKM. The CDR3 coding sequence is TGTGCTATAAGACCCCGGGACAGGGGGAACACCGGGGAGCTGTTTTTT. Translation: CAIRPRDRGNTGELFF.

This chain links TRBV29-1 with TRBJ2-7, with TRBD1 identical over 8 bases. CDR1 is SQVTM, CDR2 ANQGSEA, per germline. The V and J ends lost 0 bases and 2 bases, in that order; junction bases with no gene match: 3. The CDR3 spans 14 residues. The CDR3 loop reads CSVEDPQGAYEQYF. CDR3 in DNA: TGCAGCGTTGAAGATCCACAGGGGGCCTACGAGCAGTACTTC.

This chain uses TRBV5-5 with TRBJ2-1; no reliable D call. Germline V lookup: CDR1 SGHKS, CDR2 YYEKEE (reference sequence). This CDR3 comprises 14 residues. V was shortened by 1 base and J by 4 bases, with 9 bases between the two germline ends. CDR3: CASSLLHGYNEQFF. CDR3 coding DNA: TGTGCCAGCAGCTTGTTGCACGGATACAATGAGCAGTTCTTC.

V usage is TRBV6-5 and J usage is TRBJ2-7; D assignment may be TRBD1 or TRBD2 (5 bases each). V lost 2 bases, J lost 2 bases, and 13 bases lay in between. The CDR3 runs 15 residues. The germline CDR1 and CDR2 sequences are MNHEY and SVGAGI. The CDR3 DNA reads TGTGCCAGCAGTTACAGGGACCTCTCCCCCTACGAGCAGTACTTC. This encodes CASSYRDLSPYEQYF.

The table lists this clone with a few counts. The chain carries TRBV7-3 and TRBJ2-3, with D unclear. Germline V CDR1 and CDR2: SGHTA, FQGTGA. CDR3 length: 15 residues. Between the trimmed V and J ends, which lost 2 bases and 1 base, there was a span of 10 bases. CDR3 amino acids: CASSLDVSRTDTQYF. CDR3 nucleotides: TGTGCCAGCAGCTTAGACGTTTCTCGCACAGATACGCAGTATTTT.

The V call is TRBV9, the J call TRBJ1-2; D unresolved. This CDR3 region has 15 residues. Germline CDR1 reads SGDLS; CDR2 reads YYNGEE. V was pared by 1 base and J by 6 bases, with 16 bases between. The CDR3, as DNA: TGTGCCAGCAGCGTATCCCTCCAAGGGTTCCATGGCTACACCTTC. It yields the protein CASSVSLQGFHGYTF.

The V and J genes are TRBV5-1 and TRBJ1-5, with D maybe TRBD1 (5 bases). This CDR3 is 16 amino acids long. Looked up from germline, CDR1 is SGHRS and CDR2 is YFSETQ. Trimming removed 0 bases from V and 2 bases from J, with 12 bases in between. CDR3 residues: CASSLGSGAGNQPQHF. The CDR3 DNA reads TGCGCCAGCAGCTTGGGATCTGGGGCTGGCAATCAGCCCCAGCATTTT.